The rows below give T cell receptor beta chains drawn from one sample of a study of brain T cells in children with intractable seizures. Sequenced by immunoSEQ multiplex PCR; TCRdb stores in-frame clones only, minus some. The sample includes about 350,000 clones, about 94% of them seen just once. The sequences come from peripheral blood, collected more than 4 months after surgery. The receptor source for this set is a boy in the first two years of life with tuberous sclerosis and intractable seizures. The CDR3 runs from the conserved cysteine through the conserved F or W. Fields, in order: V gene, J gene, D gene, clone size, CDR3 DNA, CDR3 protein. D genes are given only for firm matches. Part of the rows lack a size; the others show once, few, many or a class for expanded clones.

TRBV28	TRBJ2-3	TRBD2	NA	TGTGCCAGCAGTTCCCTTTACTATATACGGACTAGCGGAAACACAGATACGCAGTATTTT	CASSSLYYIRTSGNTDTQYF
TRBV18	TRBJ1-3	NA	once	TGTGCCAGCTCACCAGGAGGTGGAAACACCATATATTTT	CASSPGGGNTIYF
TRBV28	TRBJ2-2	TRBD2	NA	TGTGCCAGCAGTCGGAGACTAGCGGGGAACACCGGGGAGCTGTTTTTT	CASSRRLAGNTGELFF
TRBV3-1/TRBV3-2	TRBJ1-3	NA	NA	TGTGCCAGCAGCCAAAGGCATTATCTCAACTCCGGAAACACCATATATTTT	CASSQRHYLNSGNTIYF
TRBV3-1/TRBV3-2	TRBJ1-1	NA	NA	TGTGCCAGCAGCCAAGTAGACGGGCTTGAAGCTTTCTTT	CASSQVDGLEAFF
TRBV29-1	TRBJ2-7	NA	NA	TGCAGCGTTAATTCAGTTGGGCAGACAAACTACGAGCAGTACTTC	CSVNSVGQTNYEQYF
TRBV3-1/TRBV3-2	TRBJ1-1	NA	NA	TGTGCCAGCAGCCGGGGTTTGTCGGGGACCACTGAAGCTTTCTTT	CASSRGLSGTTEAFF
TRBV7-3	TRBJ1-2	NA	NA	TGTGCCAGCAGCCCCGTAGTTGGGGGGGGCTACACCTTC	CASSPVVGGGYTF
TRBV6-5	TRBJ1-1	NA	NA	TGTGCCAGCAGTCGCGCGGGGAAGAACACTGAAGCTTTCTTT	CASSRAGKNTEAFF
TRBV2	TRBJ1-1	NA	NA	TGTGCCAGCCGGTCGACGCTGGTAAGCACTGAAGCTTTCTTT	CASRSTLVSTEAFF
TRBV6-1	TRBJ1-2	NA	NA	TGTGCCAGCAGTGAAGGGTATGGGGCAGCTACCAGGTATGGCTACACCTTC	CASSEGYGAATRYGYTF
TRBV19	TRBJ1-3	NA	NA	TGTGCCAGTAGTGTAGCAAGGGCGAACGGAAACACCATATATTTT	CASSVARANGNTIYF
TRBV14	TRBJ2-3	TRBD1	NA	TGTGCCAGCAGCCAAGATACAGGGACAGCGCGCACAGATACGCAGTATTTT	CASSQDTGTARTDTQYF
TRBV5-1	TRBJ1-2	TRBD1	NA	TGCGCCAGCAGCCCTCGGACAGGGGTATATGGCTACACCTTC	CASSPRTGVYGYTF
TRBV7-9	TRBJ2-2	TRBD2	NA	TGTGCCAGCAGCCAAGGGGCTAGCGGGAACACCGGGGAGCTGTTTTTT	CASSQGASGNTGELFF
TRBV5-1	TRBJ1-1	NA	NA	TGCGCCAGCAGTTGGCAGGGGAACACTGAAGCTTTCTTT	CASSWQGNTEAFF
TRBV28	TRBJ1-5	NA	NA	TGTGCCAGCACCTCCGGTGAGAGGGCAGGCAATCAGCCCCAGCATTTT	CASTSGERAGNQPQHF
TRBV30	TRBJ1-1	NA	NA	TGTGCCTGGAGGGGGAACACTGAAGCTTTCTTT	CAWRGNTEAFF
TRBV7-9	TRBJ2-7	NA	NA	TGTGCCAGCAGCACCCGGGACGAGTCCTACGAGCAGTACTTC	CASSTRDESYEQYF
TRBV14	TRBJ1-6	TRBD1	NA	TGTGCCAGCAGCCAACTTCTTTTGACAGGGCCTAAGCGTAGTTCACCCCTCCACTTT	CASSQLLLTGPKRSSPLHF
TRBV27	TRBJ2-1	NA	NA	TGTGCCAGCAGTTTAAGGTGGGTCCCTGGGAACAATGAGCAGTTCTTC	CASSLRWVPGNNEQFF
TRBV27	TRBJ2-1	NA	NA	TGTGCCAGCTCTGACGCGAATCGCGCCTACAATGAGCAGTTCTTC	CASSDANRAYNEQFF
TRBV27	TRBJ2-1	TRBD2	NA	TGTGCCAGCAACCCTTCGGGTAGCGGGAGGGCCGCATCCTACAATGAGCAGTTCTTC	CASNPSGSGRAASYNEQFF
TRBV6-2/TRBV6-3	TRBJ1-1	NA	NA	TGTGCCAGCAGTTACCCGAGGGGCAGGGGTAACTTGGGGACTGAAGCTTTCTTT	CASSYPRGRGNLGTEAFF
TRBV6-5	TRBJ2-1	NA	NA	TGTGCCAGCAGTCGAGGACAGAGAGACAATGAGCAGTTCTTC	CASSRGQRDNEQFF
TRBV20-1	TRBJ1-2	TRBD1	NA	TGCAGTGCTAGTCGAGGGACAGGGGCCTACTATGGCTACACCTTC	CSASRGTGAYYGYTF
TRBV29-1	TRBJ2-1	TRBD1	NA	TGCAGCGTGTCTACAGGGGCCAATGAGCAGTTCTTC	CSVSTGANEQFF